The clone carrying this TCR beta chain was seen at least ten times. Its specificity is unknown. This sample is drawn from a study of prognosis after radiotherapy for stage I lung cancer. As for the study in general: Among seven or eight patients the tumors were squamous cell carcinoma, and among about a dozen they were adenocarcinoma. Concurrent therapy with stereotactic body radiotherapy was given to no patient.

Study results and caveats: Tumor specificity of expanded TCR clones went undetermined.

The ends were cut back, 5 bases at V and 7 bases at J, with 12 bases in the middle. This CDR3 is 13 amino acids long. Germline CDR1 SGHVS, CDR2 FQNEAQ. Two-round multiplex PCR on genomic DNA was the method by which TCR beta CDR3 was amplified. Amplification during the initial PCR round employed primers specific to each TRBV and TRBJ gene. MiXCR, applied by TCRdb to the multiplex PCR reads, yields one record per CDR3 protein. The sample records about 28,000 distinct CDR3 sequences, around 30% being singletons. The origin of this receptor is a donor aged 50 or older with non-small cell lung cancer. The sample consisted of PBMCs, taken before or after stereotactic body radiation therapy (not recorded which). This chain uses TRBV7-8 with TRBJ2-4; TRBD1 is a possible D gene (5 bases). The CDR3 region is CASSPTAWNIQYF. The CDR3 nucleotides are TGTGCCAGCAGCCCGACAGCCTGGAACATTCAGTACTTC. Using reference TRBV7-8 and TRBJ2-4 for the parts outside the CDR3, the full variable domain is GAGVSQSPRYKVAKRGQDVALRCDPISGHVSLFWYQQALGQGPEFLTYFQNEAQLDKSGLPSDRFFAERPEGSVSTLKIQRTQQEDSAVYLCASSPTAWNIQYFGAGTRLSVL.